Following are 32 T cell receptor beta chains from one sample sequenced in a study of CD8 T cells in ankylosing spondylitis. Their cognate antigens are unknown. Findings and limits, study-wide: A motif of under 10 highly homologous TCR beta variants was seen as apparently characteristic of ankylosing spondylitis blood.

TCRdb reprocessed the 5' RACE reads via MiXCR and lists one record per CDR3 protein. This table has fewer than 500,000 distinct CDR3 sequences, about 25% appearing once. Sequencing was performed on blood, either unsorted or a sorted T cell fraction (not recorded which). These receptors originate from a male donor with ankylosing spondylitis.

V gene TRBV24-1 combines with J gene TRBJ2-6, with D possibly being TRBD2 (6 bases). Per germline, CDR1 KGHDR and CDR2 SFDVKD. V was cut by 5 bases and J by 0 bases, with 16 bases left in between. This CDR3 contains 18 residues. The CDR3 nucleotides are TGTGCCACCAGTGCCTCGGGAGCCGTATTCTCTGGGGCCAACGTCCTGACTTTC. It is translated as CATSASGAVFSGANVLTF.

This sequence joins TRBV20-1 and TRBJ2-5; a weak D match, TRBD2 (5 bases). This CDR3 spans 14 amino acids. The V gene lost 6 bases and the J gene lost 4 bases, with 18 bases spanning the gap. Germline V gene data show CDR1 as DFQATT and CDR2 as SNEGSKA (reference sequence). The CDR3 is CSADSVGLAETQYF. The CDR3 nucleotides are TGCAGTGCGGACTCAGTGGGTCTCGCAGAGACCCAGTACTTC.

Only a few counts were recorded for this clonotype. CDR3 amino acids: CASSHWTITDTQYF. CDR3 nucleotide sequence: TGTGCCAGCAGTCACTGGACTATCACAGATACGCAGTATTTT. This sequence joins TRBV11-2 and TRBJ2-3, with D perhaps matching TRBD2 (6 bases). The CDR3 consists of 14 residues. V was pared by 6 bases and J by 2 bases, with 12 bases between. CDR1 is SGHAT and CDR2 is FQNNGV in the germline V gene.

The rearrangement joins TRBV21-1 to TRBJ2-1; the table calls TRBD1, which could not be checked here. TRBV21-1 is assigned pseudogene status. CDR3 length equals 19 residues. CDR3: CASSMWTGQGCNIYNEQFF. CDR3 DNA sequence: TGTGCCAGCAGCATGTGGACGGGTCAGGGTTGCAATATCTACAATGAGCAGTTCTTC.

There are many counts of this clonotype. The V gene is TRBV12-3 or TRBV12-4, the J gene TRBJ2-1; D uncertain. V was shortened by 5 bases and J by 6 bases, with 17 bases between the two germline ends. CDR3 length equals 15 residues. The CDR3 spells CASSPSGPTFNEQFF. The DNA for the CDR3 is TGTGCCAGCAGTCCCTCGGGTCCAACATTCAATGAGCAGTTCTTC.

This clonotype was picked up many times. The chain employs TRBV12-3 or TRBV12-4 and TRBJ2-1; D ambiguous. V lost 6 bases and J 5 bases, leaving 23 bases between the germline ends. The CDR3 covers 17 residues. The chain's CDR3 is CASRPPLLGLLDNEQFF. The CDR3 bases are TGTGCCAGCAGACCCCCCCTCCTAGGGCTTTTAGACAATGAGCAGTTCTTC.

V usage is TRBV20-1 and J usage is TRBJ1-4; TRBD1 aligns across 7 bases. CDR1 DFQATT and CDR2 SNEGSKA come from the germline V gene (reference sequence). V was clipped by 6 bases and J by 1 base; unmatched bases: 8. The CDR3 has 15 amino acids. This CDR3 is CSALTGVGTNEKLFF. CDR3 DNA sequence: TGCAGTGCCCTCACAGGGGTCGGAACTAATGAAAAACTGTTTTTT.

This clonotype has a handful of counts. J is TRBJ1-2 and V is TRBV27; tentative D call: TRBD1 (6 bases). This CDR3 has 13 amino acids. The germline gives CDR1 MNHEY, CDR2 SMNVEV (reference sequence). V was trimmed by 3 bases and J by 8 bases, leaving 13 bases between them. CDR3 residues: CASSFIRGWGYTF. Written as DNA, the CDR3 is TGTGCCAGCAGTTTTATCAGGGGATGGGGCTACACCTTC.

The gene calls are TRBV7-9 and TRBJ2-3; a weak D match, TRBD2 (5 bases). Germline V lookup: CDR1 SEHNR, CDR2 FQNEAQ (reference sequence). V shed 8 bases and J shed 6 bases, with 12 bases lying between them. The CDR3 length is 12 residues. The CDR3 reads CASGFGVDTQYF. In nucleotides, the CDR3 is TGTGCCAGCGGATTCGGGGTGGATACGCAGTATTTT.

The V gene is TRBV10-2, the J gene TRBJ1-1, with D possibly being TRBD1 (5 bases). The V end lost 3 bases, the J end lost 3 bases, and 20 bases lay between the germline ends. This CDR3 region has 17 residues. Germline V gene lookup returns CDR1 WSHSY and CDR2 SAAADI. CDR3 amino acids: CASSDFDGVSGDTEAFF. The CDR3 region has the DNA TGCGCCAGCAGTGACTTTGATGGGGTTTCGGGGGACACTGAAGCTTTCTTT.

This clonotype was found a few times. This chain connects TRBV6-1 to TRBJ2-3; 9 bases are shared with TRBD1. The junction had 3 bases not matched to a gene; V was cut back by 6 bases and J by 5 bases. This CDR3 contains 13 residues. The germline gives CDR1 MNHNS, CDR2 SASEGT. The CDR3 DNA reads as TGTGCCAGCAGCCGGACAGGGGAAGATACGCAGTATTTT. Its translation is CASSRTGEDTQYF.

This clonotype was seen ten or more times. The V and J genes are TRBV2 and TRBJ2-1; the match to TRBD2 covers 7 bases. The CDR3 loop spans 16 amino acids. Per germline, CDR1 SNHLY and CDR2 FYNNEI. The V gene end was trimmed by 7 bases and the J gene end by 8 bases; junction bases not matched to a gene: 17. The CDR3 DNA follows: TGTGCCAGCACCGGAAACGCGGGACTATCGGGCGATGAGCAGTTCTTC. Its protein product is CASTGNAGLSGDEQFF.

This chain joins TRBV7-2 and TRBJ2-5; D unresolved. Trimming pared 3 bases from V and 1 base from J, leaving 9 bases between. This CDR3 has 14 amino acids. The germline gives CDR1 SGHTA, CDR2 FQGNSA. The CDR3 coding sequence is TGTGCCAGCAGCTTCAACCCGTCCCAAGAGACCCAGTACTTC. This gives the protein CASSFNPSQETQYF. Full variable domain (missing parts from reference TRBV7-2 and TRBJ2-5): GAGVSQSPSNKVTEKGKDVELRCDPISGHTALYWYRQSLGQGLEFLIYFQGNSAPDKSGLPSDRFSAERTGGSVSTLTIQRTQQEDSAVYLCASSFNPSQETQYFGPGTRLLVL.

This sequence joins TRBV25-1 and TRBJ2-1, with 10 nucleotides matching TRBD2. Germline CDR1 is MGHDK and CDR2 is SYGVNS. V shed 7 bases and J 7 bases; nucleotides not matched to a gene: 10. The CDR3 has 15 residues. CDR3 DNA: TGTGCCAGCACTCCAGCGGGAGGGCCATATAATGAGCAGTTCTTC. It codes for CASTPAGGPYNEQFF. Combining the CDR3 with reference TRBV25-1 and TRBJ2-1 gives the whole variable domain EADIYQTPRYLVIGTGKKITLECSQTMGHDKMYWYQQDPGMELHLIHYSYGVNSTEKGDLSSESTVSRIRTEHFPLTLESARPSHTSQYLCASTPAGGPYNEQFFGPGTRLTVL.

J is TRBJ2-3 and V is TRBV19; possible D gene TRBD2, 6 bases. Germline CDR1 LNHDA, CDR2 SQIVND (reference sequence). With 6 bases removed from V and 5 bases from J, the gap between germline ends came to 9 bases. This CDR3 comprises 12 residues. The CDR3 here is CASRGGGDTQYF. The CDR3 DNA follows: TGTGCCAGTAGGGGGGGAGGAGATACGCAGTATTTT. The entire variable domain, with the rest obtained from reference TRBV19 and TRBJ2-3, is as follows: DGGITQSPKYLFRKEGQNVTLSCEQNLNHDAMYWYRQDPGQGLRLIYYSQIVNDFQKGDIAEGYSVSREKKESFPLTVTSAQKNPTAFYLCASRGGGDTQYFGPGTRLTVL.

At least ten counts were recorded for this clonotype. This chain joins TRBV28 and TRBJ2-1; 9 bases are shared with TRBD2. The CDR3 has 18 amino acids. Germline trimming cut 7 bases from V and 0 bases from J; bases unmatched to any gene: 13. Germline loops: CDR1 MDHEN, CDR2 SYDVKM. The CDR3: CASKWREGKYSSYNEQFF. The CDR3 coding sequence is TGTGCCAGCAAGTGGCGGGAGGGAAAATATAGCTCCTACAATGAGCAGTTCTTC.

The chain carries TRBV28 and TRBJ2-7; 8 nucleotides align to TRBD1. This CDR3 has 14 residues. The V and J ends lost 6 bases and 5 bases, in that order; junction bases with no gene match: 9. In germline, CDR1 is MDHEN, CDR2 SYDVKM. Here the CDR3 reads CASSLGQDGNEQYV. The CDR3 nucleotides are TGTGCCAGCAGCTTGGGACAGGATGGCAACGAGCAGTACGTC.

The V call is TRBV20-1, the J call TRBJ2-7, with 13 bases matching TRBD2. This CDR3 comprises 14 residues. Per germline, CDR1 DFQATT and CDR2 SNEGSKA (reference sequence). Losses at the gene ends were 6 bases for V and 5 bases for J; bases not matched to a gene: 7. The CDR3 region has the DNA TGCAGTGCGCCGGGACTAGCGGGATTCCACGAGCAGTACTTC. The encoded protein is CSAPGLAGFHEQYF.

The chain uses TRBV20-1 and TRBJ2-5; the match to TRBD2 covers 9 bases. There are 15 residues in the CDR3. V lost 6 bases, J lost 5 bases, and 13 bases stayed unmatched. Germline lookup yields CDR1 DFQATT and CDR2 SNEGSKA (reference sequence). The CDR3 bases are TGCAGTGCGCGGCTGGCTGCGGGAGGGCATGAGACCCAGTACTTC. As protein: CSARLAAGGHETQYF.

The rearrangement links TRBV20-1 to TRBJ2-1, with D unresolved. The CDR3 is made up of 15 amino acids. The germline CDR1 and CDR2 sequences are DFQATT and SNEGSKA (reference sequence). The germline V and J ends were trimmed by 5 bases and 2 bases, with 16 bases remaining between them. The CDR3 region has the DNA TGCAGTGCTGCGGCCCCCACTTACCCCTACAATGAGCAGTTCTTC. This sequence encodes CSAAAPTYPYNEQFF.

The V gene is TRBV5-1, the J gene TRBJ1-5, with D possibly matching TRBD1 (6 bases). Germline assignment: CDR1 SGHRS and CDR2 YFSETQ. There are 15 residues in the CDR3. The germline V and J ends were trimmed by 5 bases and 3 bases, with 15 bases remaining between them. The CDR3 loop is CASSRDQGPNQPQHF. The CDR3 nucleotides are TGCGCCAGCAGTCGAGATCAGGGGCCCAATCAGCCCCAGCATTTT.

This clonotype has only a few counts. The CDR3 reads CSVSSGTNTGELFF. The CDR3 nucleotides are TGCAGCGTTTCTAGCGGAACGAACACCGGGGAGCTGTTTTTT. The rearrangement joins TRBV29-1 to TRBJ2-2; TRBD2 aligns across 7 bases. With V trimmed by 5 bases and J by 0 bases, 3 bases remained unmatched. Per the germline V gene, CDR1 is SQVTM and CDR2 is ANQGSEA. The CDR3 is made up of 14 amino acids.

The J gene is TRBJ2-7, the V gene TRBV10-2; 9 nucleotides match TRBD1. Germline V lookup: CDR1 WSHSY, CDR2 SAAADI. This CDR3 is 13 amino acids long. Unmatched junction bases numbered 5, after V lost 6 bases and J lost 5 bases. DNA for the CDR3: TGCGCCAGCAGGTGGACAGGGGCCAACGAGCAGTACTTC. Protein: CASRWTGANEQYF.

A few counts support this clonotype. The chain uses TRBV7-9 and TRBJ1-2; no clear D. The ends were cut back, 4 bases at V and 3 bases at J, with 15 bases in the middle. Germline CDR1 SEHNR, CDR2 FQNEAQ (reference sequence). The CDR3 totals 15 residues. CDR3 sequence: CASSSLTGGDYGYTF. As DNA, the CDR3 is TGTGCCAGCAGCTCCCTTACGGGAGGTGACTATGGCTACACCTTC.

The sample holds a few counts of this clonotype. The rearrangement links TRBV5-1 to TRBJ2-1; D is uncertain. CDR3 length equals 14 residues. V was clipped by 5 bases and J by 6 bases, with 15 bases between them. The germline V gene has CDR1 SGHRS and CDR2 YFSETQ. CDR3 residues: CASREVRARNEQFF. The CDR3 nucleotides are TGCGCCAGCAGGGAAGTCCGGGCCCGCAATGAGCAGTTCTTC.

This clonotype came up a few times. The chain recombines TRBV7-7 with TRBJ2-3, with TRBD2 as a possible D gene (6 bases). CDR1 is SSHAT and CDR2 is FNYEAQ in the germline V gene (reference sequence). The CDR3 extends over 13 amino acids. The V end was cut by 7 bases, the J end by 5 bases, with 13 bases between. This CDR3 reads CASIRDSRDTQYF. CDR3 sequence (DNA): TGTGCCAGCATCCGGGACTCAAGAGATACGCAGTATTTT.

The CDR3 loop is CASSSLGATTDTQYF. CDR3 DNA sequence: TGTGCCAGCAGTAGCCTGGGAGCGACAACAGATACGCAGTATTTT. The V gene is TRBV12-3 or TRBV12-4, the J gene TRBJ2-3, with a tentative D call TRBD2 (5 bases). The germline V and J ends were trimmed by 5 bases and 3 bases, with 15 bases remaining between them. This CDR3 contains 15 residues.

This clonotype was counted only a few times. The CDR3 nucleotides read TGTGCCAGCAGCTTCACCTATTCACAAGAGACCCAGTACTTC. Translated: CASSFTYSQETQYF. The J gene is TRBJ2-5, the V gene TRBV6-2 or TRBV6-3; unclear D gene. The CDR3 runs 14 residues. Germline values: CDR1 MNHEY, CDR2 SVGEGT. V lost 6 bases to trimming and J lost 2 bases, with 13 bases between them.

The V call is TRBV27, the J call TRBJ1-1; 10 bases map to TRBD1. The CDR3 is made up of 17 amino acids. The germline V gene encodes CDR1 MNHEY and CDR2 SMNVEV (reference sequence). Losses at the gene ends were 6 bases for V and 2 bases for J; bases not matched to a gene: 12. The CDR3 loop is CASRGFGDRGPNTEAFF. The CDR3 region has the DNA TGTGCCAGCAGGGGGTTTGGGGACAGGGGACCTAACACTGAAGCTTTCTTT.

This clonotype has ten or more counts. The chain recombines TRBV5-1 with TRBJ2-6; no definite D call. This CDR3 spans 17 amino acids. Germline lookup yields CDR1 SGHRS and CDR2 YFSETQ. V lost 0 bases and J 0 bases, leaving 10 bases between the germline ends. CDR3 sequence: CASSLDLVSSGANVLTF. As DNA, the CDR3 is TGCGCCAGCAGCTTGGATCTGGTTTCCTCTGGGGCCAACGTCCTGACTTTC.

The CDR3 DNA is TGTGCCAGCAGCCAAGTCAACGAAAATGAGCAGTTCTTC. It encodes CASSQVNENEQFF. This sequence joins TRBV3-1 and TRBJ2-1; D is ambiguous. V was cut by 1 base and J by 7 bases, with 8 bases left in between. From germline, CDR1 is LGHDT and CDR2 YNNKEL (reference sequence). This CDR3 has 13 residues.

The sample holds many counts of this clonotype. J is TRBJ1-2 and V is TRBV20-1; 7 nucleotides agree with TRBD1. Losses at the gene ends were 5 bases for V and 0 bases for J; bases not matched to a gene: 12. CDR3 length: 16 residues. Germline V CDR1 and CDR2: DFQATT, SNEGSKA (reference sequence). This CDR3 is CSAPKGGTAPNYGYTF. CDR3 sequence (DNA): TGCAGTGCTCCGAAGGGCGGGACAGCTCCTAACTATGGCTACACCTTC.